Presented here are 8 T cell receptor beta chains from one specimen sequenced in a study of beta chain features in type 1 diabetes. The study, taken as a whole, reports: People with Type 1 diabetes carried modestly yet significantly shorter TCRB CDR3s in all four CD4+ subsets.

Expressed TCRB transcripts were sequenced because the entire RNA isolate underwent reverse transcription. Assay: immunoSEQ multiplex PCR; the TCRdb copy retains only in-frame clones and omits some. The sample yields almost 350,000 clones, roughly 8.8% seen once. No antigens are known for them. Sequencing was carried out using central memory CD4+ T cells from blood. The receptors were gathered from a man under 40 with type 1 diabetes.

The chain has TRBV14 and TRBJ2-3, with D possibly TRBD1 on 6 matching bases. V was shortened by 1 base and J by 2 bases, with 13 bases between the two germline ends. The CDR3 extends over 16 amino acids. Germline CDR1 and CDR2: SGHDN and FVKESK. The DNA of the CDR3 is TGTGCCAGCAGCCAAGTAGTAGGGGGATACACAGATACGCAGTATTTT. Amino acids: CASSQVVGGYTDTQYF.

The chain links TRBV11-2 to TRBJ2-7; D is unresolved. Germline V gene data show CDR1 as SGHAT and CDR2 as FQNNGV. V was shortened by 4 bases and J by 4 bases, with 11 bases between the two germline ends. The CDR3 is 13 amino acids. DNA of the CDR3: TGTGCCAGCAGCTGGTATGAGAGGTACGAGCAGTACTTC. Encoded protein: CASSWYERYEQYF.

This rearrangement joins TRBV9 to TRBJ1-2, with unresolved D. Germline V CDR1 and CDR2: SGDLS, YYNGEE. CDR3 length equals 14 residues. V dropped 0 bases and J dropped 6 bases, with 12 bases sitting between them. CDR3 nucleotide sequence: TGTGCCAGCAGCGTAGCCTCAGGATCCCATGGCTACACCTTC. This gives the protein CASSVASGSHGYTF.

In this sample, this clone turned up a few times. The genes are TRBV15 and TRBJ2-3, with TRBD2 matching 8 bases. CDR1 LNHNV and CDR2 YYDKDF come from the germline V gene (reference sequence). The CDR3 has 17 residues. Losses at the gene ends were 6 bases for V and 0 bases for J; bases not matched to a gene: 11. The CDR3 loop reads CATRGLAGPTSTDTQYF. CDR3 DNA sequence: TGTGCCACCAGAGGATTAGCGGGACCTACTAGCACAGATACGCAGTATTTT.

In its sample, this clone was seen many times. This chain uses TRBV11-2 with TRBJ2-1, with TRBD1 identical over 10 bases. J gave up 6 bases and V 5 bases, and 7 bases lay outside the gene matches. Germline V gene lookup returns CDR1 SGHAT and CDR2 FQNNGV. The CDR3 spans 15 residues. CDR3 coding DNA: TGTGCCAGCAGCCCTGGCTGGACAGGGGGCAATGAGCAGTTCTTC. Amino acids: CASSPGWTGGNEQFF.

This clone was counted only a few times. The genes are TRBV6-5 and TRBJ1-2; 8 bases align to TRBD1. This CDR3 is 14 amino acids long. Germline V gene sequence: CDR1 MNHEY, CDR2 SVGAGI. J gave up 1 base and V 5 bases, and 3 bases lay outside the gene matches. CDR3 sequence: CASSPTGGNYGYTF. Written as DNA, the CDR3 is TGTGCCAGCAGTCCCACAGGGGGTAACTATGGCTACACCTTC.

The rearrangement uses TRBV5-6 and TRBJ1-2; D gene ambiguous. Trimming took off 4 bases at V and 2 bases at J, with 21 bases between the two ends. CDR1 is SGHDT, CDR2 YYEEEE, per germline. This CDR3 contains 17 residues. CDR3 nucleotides: TGTGCCAGCAGCGCGGGTCCTCAAGAGGCTATGAACTATGGCTACACCTTC. Protein: CASSAGPQEAMNYGYTF.

This chain connects TRBV28 to TRBJ1-5; 7 bases match TRBD1. Germline assignment: CDR1 MDHEN and CDR2 SYDVKM. This CDR3 region has 16 residues. J gave up 3 bases and V 2 bases, and 7 bases lay outside the gene matches. The CDR3 DNA follows: TGTGCCAGCAGTTTACCGGGACAGCACCTCAATCAGCCCCAGCATTTT. This codes for CASSLPGQHLNQPQHF.